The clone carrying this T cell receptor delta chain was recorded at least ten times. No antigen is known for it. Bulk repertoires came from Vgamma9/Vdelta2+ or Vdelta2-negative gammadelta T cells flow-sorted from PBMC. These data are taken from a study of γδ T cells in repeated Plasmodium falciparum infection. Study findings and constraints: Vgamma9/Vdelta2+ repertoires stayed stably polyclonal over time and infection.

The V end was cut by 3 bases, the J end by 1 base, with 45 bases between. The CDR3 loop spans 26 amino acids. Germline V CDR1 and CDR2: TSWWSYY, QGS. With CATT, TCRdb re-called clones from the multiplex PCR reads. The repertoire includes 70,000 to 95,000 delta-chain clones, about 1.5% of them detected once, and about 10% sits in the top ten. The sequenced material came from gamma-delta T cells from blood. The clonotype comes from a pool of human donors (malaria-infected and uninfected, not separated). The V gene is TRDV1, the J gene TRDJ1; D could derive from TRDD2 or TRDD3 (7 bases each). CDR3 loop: CALGDRLLSFLQLNMYWGYGTDKLIF. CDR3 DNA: TGTGCTCTTGGGGACCGGCTCCTCTCCTTCCTCCAGCTGAATATGTACTGGGGTTATGGCACCGATAAACTCATCTTT.